The rows below give T cell receptor beta chains drawn from one sample of a study of cytomegalovirus exposure and HLA in healthy donors. Here immunoSEQ multiplex PCR was the method, and the copy in TCRdb shows in-frame clones only, minus some. The top ten hold 1.2% of the sample, which has about 98,000 clones, 60% to 80% seen once. Sample: PBMCs. Receptor source: a female donor in good health and CMV-seronegative. Each CDR3 is given with its conserved first and last residue. The D gene is left open where the match is weak. Where a row states a size, it is once, few, many or the class of an expanded clone; other rows omit it.

clone size	J gene	D gene	V gene	CDR3 length	CDR3 protein	CDR3 DNA
.	TRBJ1-3	.	TRBV28	17	CASSLGPGPASGNTIYF	TGTGCCAGCAGTTTAGGGCCAGGGCCGGCCTCTGGAAACACCATATATTTT
.	TRBJ1-4	TRBD1	TRBV9	15	CASSVDRGLAEKLFF	TGTGCCAGCAGCGTAGACAGGGGGCTGGCTGAAAAACTGTTTTTT
few	TRBJ1-2	TRBD1	TRBV29-1	16	CSVEVRTGKSLYGYTF	TGCAGCGTTGAGGTCAGGACAGGGAAGTCACTCTATGGCTACACCTTC
.	TRBJ2-1	.	TRBV6-6	12	CASSLSGLDEFF	TGTGCCAGCAGCCTATCAGGGCTGGACGAGTTCTTC
.	TRBJ2-7	TRBD2	TRBV6-6	14	CASSHSGRGYEQYF	TGTGCCAGCAGCCATAGCGGGAGGGGCTACGAGCAGTACTTC
.	TRBJ2-1	TRBD2	TRBV15	18	CATSREGPGSGIGNEQFF	TGTGCCACCAGCAGGGAGGGGCCGGGTAGCGGGATAGGGAATGAGCAGTTCTTC
.	TRBJ2-5	TRBD2	TRBV19	17	CASRERGLAGGGETQYF	TGTGCCAGTAGGGAAAGAGGACTAGCGGGAGGAGGAGAGACCCAGTACTTC
.	TRBJ1-4	.	TRBV19	14	CASSMTAFVEKLFF	TGTGCCAGTAGTATGACAGCGTTTGTCGAAAAACTGTTTTTT
few	TRBJ2-3	.	TRBV7-3	13	CASSSDRQDTQYF	TGTGCCAGCAGCTCCGACAGGCAAGATACGCAGTATTTT
.	TRBJ2-3	TRBD2	TRBV5-1	16	CASSLVAGEGTDTQYF	TGCGCCAGCAGCTTGGTGGCGGGAGAGGGCACAGATACGCAGTATTTT
.	TRBJ1-1	.	TRBV28	14	CASSWAGSNTEAFF	TGTGCCAGCAGTTGGGCGGGGTCGAACACTGAAGCTTTCTTT
.	TRBJ1-5	.	TRBV19	15	CASSYDSYSNQPQHF	TGTGCCAGTAGCTACGACAGCTATAGCAATCAGCCCCAGCATTTT
few	TRBJ2-2	TRBD2	TRBV6-6	16	CASNLAGGQDTGELFF	TGTGCCAGCAATCTAGCGGGGGGGCAGGACACCGGGGAGCTGTTTTTT
few	TRBJ2-7	.	TRBV5-6	15	CASSLVFGQSYEQYF	TGTGCCAGCAGCTTGGTTTTCGGACAGTCCTACGAGCAGTACTTC
.	TRBJ1-3	.	TRBV6-1	13	CASSEEKGNTIYF	TGTGCCAGCAGTGAGGAGAAGGGAAACACCATATATTTT
.	TRBJ1-2	.	TRBV7-2	14	CASSLLGDIEGYTF	TGTGCCAGCAGCTTATTAGGGGATATTGAGGGCTACACCTTC
few	TRBJ2-1	.	TRBV6-1	12	CASRPQGGEQFF	TGTGCCAGCAGACCCCAAGGGGGTGAGCAGTTCTTC
.	TRBJ1-5	.	TRBV18	15	CASSPGGYSNQPQHF	TGTGCCAGCTCACCGGGGGGGTATAGCAATCAGCCCCAGCATTTT
.	TRBJ1-1	TRBD1	TRBV6-5	14	CASSYRGTGLAAFF	TGTGCCAGCAGTTACAGGGGGACAGGGCTGGCGGCTTTCTTT
.	TRBJ2-3	.	TRBV28	15	CASSSPQRTTDTQYF	TGTGCCAGCAGTTCCCCACAGCGGACCACAGATACGCAGTATTTT
.	TRBJ1-2	.	TRBV5-8	15	CASSLAGTLNYGYTF	TGTGCCAGCAGCTTGGCAGGAACCCTTAACTATGGCTACACCTTC
.	TRBJ2-7	TRBD1	TRBV5-4	12	CASSLSGQVANF	TGTGCCAGCAGCTTGTCGGGACAGGTGGCCAACTTC
.	TRBJ2-7	TRBD1	TRBV5-6	16	CASSFATGATIYEQYF	TGTGCCAGCAGCTTCGCGACAGGGGCGACAATCTACGAGCAGTACTTC
.	TRBJ2-7	TRBD1	TRBV6-5	14	CASSYRDRSYEQYF	TGTGCCAGCAGTTACCGGGACAGGAGTTACGAGCAGTACTTC
.	TRBJ1-3	.	TRBV28	14	CASSFSFSGNTIYF	TGTGCCAGCAGTTTCTCGTTCTCTGGAAACACCATATATTTT
few	TRBJ1-5	.	TRBV15	13	CATSRGRNQPQHF	TGTGCCACCAGCAGGGGCCGCAATCAGCCCCAGCATTTT
.	TRBJ1-4	.	TRBV4-1	14	CASRRTGFNEKLFF	TGCGCCAGCCGGAGGACGGGTTTTAATGAAAAACTGTTTTTT
.	TRBJ2-2	TRBD2	TRBV15	17	CATSRDLTGGQSGELFF	TGTGCCACCAGCAGGGACCTAACGGGGGGGCAGTCCGGGGAGCTGTTTTTT
few	TRBJ2-1	TRBD2	TRBV2	16	CASSQSGSLSYNEQFF	TGTGCCAGCAGCCAAAGCGGGAGCCTTTCCTACAATGAGCAGTTCTTC
.	TRBJ2-5	.	TRBV13	14	CASSLGVPRETQYF	TGTGCCAGCAGCTTAGGAGTGCCCCGGGAGACCCAGTACTTC
.	TRBJ2-3	TRBD2	TRBV6-6	13	CASRMGGADTQYF	TGTGCCAGCAGGATGGGAGGGGCAGATACGCAGTATTTT
.	TRBJ2-7	TRBD1	TRBV19	14	CASSIGTGGYEQYF	TGTGCCAGTAGTATTGGGACAGGGGGCTACGAGCAGTACTTC
.	TRBJ2-1	TRBD1	TRBV28	18	CASSSWGGTGGANNEQFF	TGTGCCAGCAGTTCCTGGGGGGGTACAGGGGGCGCGAACAATGAGCAGTTCTTC
.	TRBJ1-1	TRBD1	TRBV6-1	16	CASSEVPGGEGTEAFF	TGTGCCAGCAGTGAAGTTCCAGGGGGCGAGGGCACTGAAGCTTTCTTT
few	TRBJ2-1	TRBD2	TRBV5-6	12	CASSLGLAVPVF	TGTGCCAGCAGCCTGGGACTAGCGGTGCCAGTCTTC
.	TRBJ2-5	TRBD2	TRBV6-5	15	CASRRTAGGQETQYF	TGTGCCAGCAGGCGGACAGCGGGGGGCCAAGAGACCCAGTACTTC